These 10 T cell receptor beta chains originate from one sample sequenced in a study of blood T cell repertoires in COVID-19. Produced via immunoSEQ multiplex PCR; TCRdb's table is partial and in-frame only. This table holds about 30,000 clones, 70% to 90% found once. The sample comprised peripheral blood. The receptors shown here come from a man aged 70-80 years with acute or convalescent COVID-19.

J is TRBJ1-5 and V is TRBV9, with D maybe TRBD1 (6 bases). In germline, CDR1 is SGDLS, CDR2 YYNGEE. This CDR3 is built from 15 residues. V dropped 0 bases and J dropped 6 bases, with 13 bases sitting between them. CDR3 region: CASSVGQGQGQPQHF. CDR3 DNA: TGTGCCAGCAGCGTAGGTCAGGGACAAGGTCAGCCCCAGCATTTT.

J is TRBJ2-2 and V is TRBV24-1, with TRBD1 as a possible D gene (5 bases). Between the trimmed V and J ends, which lost 3 bases and 3 bases, there was a span of 10 bases. The CDR3 loop spans 15 amino acids. Germline V gene lookup returns CDR1 KGHDR and CDR2 SFDVKD. CDR3: CATSDRGLDTGELFF. The CDR3 region has the DNA TGTGCCACCAGTGATAGGGGCCTCGACACCGGGGAGCTGTTTTTT.

The chain employs TRBV7-2 and TRBJ1-1; a weak D match, TRBD1 (6 bases). The length of the CDR3 is 14 residues. Between the trimmed V and J ends, which lost 3 bases and 10 bases, there was a span of 18 bases. Looked up from germline, CDR1 is SGHTA and CDR2 is FQGNSA. Here the CDR3 DNA reads TGTGCCAGCAGCTTCCCGGGGGGGCAAGCCGCAGCTTTCTTT. This gives the protein CASSFPGGQAAAFF. The full variable domain, its missing parts supplied by reference TRBV7-2 and TRBJ1-1, is GAGVSQSPSNKVTEKGKDVELRCDPISGHTALYWYRQSLGQGLEFLIYFQGNSAPDKSGLPSDRFSAERTGGSVSTLTIQRTQQEDSAVYLCASSFPGGQAAAFFGQGTRLTVV.

The chain is built from TRBV7-8 and TRBJ2-2; TRBD2 matches at 7 bases. J gave up 6 bases and V 5 bases, and 9 bases lay outside the gene matches. The CDR3 sequence is 15 residues long. Germline CDR1 and CDR2: SGHVS and FQNEAQ. The CDR3 sequence: CASSRGSGKAGELFF. Here the CDR3 DNA reads TGTGCCAGCAGCCGAGGGAGCGGGAAAGCCGGGGAGCTGTTTTTT.

DNA of the CDR3: TGTGCCAGCACCCCGACAGGGATGAACACTGAAGCTTTCTTT. It specifies CASTPTGMNTEAFF. This chain uses TRBV25-1 with TRBJ1-1; 7 bases agree with TRBD1. Per germline, CDR1 MGHDK and CDR2 SYGVNS. The CDR3 loop spans 14 amino acids. The ends lost 7 bases at V and 0 bases at J; junction bases unmatched: 5.

The gene calls are TRBV5-1 and TRBJ1-4, with a weak D call TRBD1 (6 bases). The CDR3 covers 16 residues. Germline V CDR1 and CDR2: SGHRS, YFSETQ. V was shortened by 2 bases and J by 0 bases, with 11 bases between the two germline ends. The CDR3 sequence: CASSLRGSATNEKLFF. The CDR3, as DNA: TGCGCCAGCAGCTTAAGGGGGTCCGCAACTAATGAAAAACTGTTTTTT.

V and J are TRBV3-1 (or the pseudogene TRBV3-2) and TRBJ1-1; a possible D gene is TRBD1 (6 bases). V was shortened by 4 bases and J by 5 bases, with 14 bases between the two germline ends. This CDR3 contains 14 residues. CDR1 LGHDT and CDR2 YNNKEL come from the germline V gene (reference sequence). This CDR3 reads CASSPRSQGTEAFF. DNA for the CDR3: TGTGCCAGCAGCCCACGAAGTCAGGGGACTGAAGCTTTCTTT.

The J gene is TRBJ2-7, the V gene TRBV19; 11 nucleotides line up with TRBD1. V lost 5 bases, J lost 3 bases, and 6 bases stayed unmatched. Germline CDR1 is LNHDA and CDR2 is SQIVND (reference sequence). This CDR3 comprises 15 residues. The CDR3 here is CASSSRGTGGYEQYF. CDR3 DNA sequence: TGTGCCAGTAGTTCAAGAGGGACAGGGGGCTACGAGCAGTACTTC.

CDR3 nucleotide sequence: TGTGCCAGCAGCTTGGGGGGACTCCCGAGCGAAGATACGCAGTATTTT. This gives the protein CASSLGGLPSEDTQYF. V usage is TRBV5-4 and J usage is TRBJ2-3, with D possibly TRBD2 on 6 matching bases. Trimming removed 0 bases from V and 5 bases from J, with 16 bases in between. The V gene's germline CDR1 is SGHNT and CDR2 YYREEE (reference sequence). This CDR3 contains 16 residues. Together with reference TRBV5-4 and TRBJ2-3, the CDR3 gives the full variable domain: ETGVTQSPTHLIKTRGQQVTLRCSSQSGHNTVSWYQQALGQGPQFIFQYYREEENGRGNFPPRFSGLQFPNYSSELNVNALELDDSALYLCASSLGGLPSEDTQYFGPGTRLTVL.

The chain combines TRBV28 with TRBJ1-5; D is undetermined. There are 13 residues in the CDR3. Germline values: CDR1 MDHEN, CDR2 SYDVKM. Deletions cut 6 bases from V and 9 bases from J, with 15 bases between. CDR3 in amino acids: CASSPPRVRPQHF. CDR3 coding DNA: TGTGCCAGCAGCCCACCGCGGGTCCGGCCCCAGCATTTT.